What follows are 25 T cell receptor beta chains derived from one specimen sequenced in a study of T cell responses to AZD1222 COVID-19 vaccine (dated by TCRdb to the early 2020s). The sample's time point label, decoded: baseline before first vaccination. Libraries were built with the immunoSEQ multiplex PCR assay. Sourced from immuneACCESS, this table was stored by TCRdb with only in-frame sequences that have V and J called. A share of the clones is absent; for the studies checked, an unresolved V gene accounts for under half, and the remainder has no known explanation. The sample data list over 85,000 clones, and 70% to 90% of these were observed just once. The ten largest clones capture around 5.1% of the sample. The sample was peripheral blood, taken on day 0 of AZD1222 vaccination. The receptors derive from an adult in good health.

The chain joins TRBV11-2 to TRBJ1-3; TRBD1 is a possible D gene (5 bases). V dropped 4 bases and J dropped 2 bases, with 12 bases sitting between them. The V gene's germline CDR1 is SGHAT and CDR2 FQNNGV. This CDR3 has 15 residues. CDR3 sequence (DNA): TGTGCCAGCAGCTCCCTAACGGGGCCTGGAAACACCATATATTTT. Encoded protein: CASSSLTGPGNTIYF.

As regards this clone: Mismatch with germline at one junction end may stem from a read error. The chain uses TRBV10-2 and TRBJ2-1, with 14 bases that match TRBD2. There are 14 residues in the CDR3. Germline assignment: CDR1 WSHSY and CDR2 SAAADI. The CDR3 DNA reads TGCGCCAGCATGGGACTAGCGGGAGATAATGGGCAGTTCTTC. Its translation: CASMGLAGDNGQFF.

This clone has only a few counts. The chain uses TRBV28 and TRBJ2-2; TRBD1 matches 7 bases. The length of the CDR3 is 16 residues. V was clipped by 5 bases and J by 0 bases; unmatched bases: 6. Germline CDR1 reads MDHEN; CDR2 reads SYDVKM. CDR3 DNA sequence: TGTGCCAGCAGTCTAGCCGGGACAGCGAACACCGGGGAGCTGTTTTTT. This sequence encodes CASSLAGTANTGELFF.

CDR3 bases: TGTGCCAGCAGTGAGGGACAAAAGAACACCGGGGAGCTGTTTTTT. Residues: CASSEGQKNTGELFF. This sequence joins TRBV6-1 and TRBJ2-2; D is perhaps TRBD1 (6 bases). This CDR3 is built from 15 residues. Germline CDR1 MNHNS, CDR2 SASEGT. Trimming stripped 3 bases from V and 1 base from J, with 9 bases between.

There are a few counts of this clone. V is TRBV7-6 and J is TRBJ1-6, with 9 bases fitting TRBD1. The V gene end was trimmed by 4 bases and the J gene end by 9 bases; junction bases not matched to a gene: 7. CDR1 is SGHVS and CDR2 is FNYEAQ in the germline V gene. This CDR3 is built from 15 residues. In DNA form, the CDR3 reads TGTGCCAGCAGCTACGAGGACAGGGGTTCTTCACCCCTCCACTTT. The encoded protein is CASSYEDRGSSPLHF.

The V and J genes are TRBV19 and TRBJ2-5; D perhaps matches TRBD2 (5 bases). CDR1 and CDR2 (germline): LNHDA, SQIVND (reference sequence). This CDR3 contains 14 residues. The ends were cut back, 5 bases at V and 5 bases at J, with 15 bases in the middle. The CDR3 nucleotides read TGTGCCAGTAGTGCCTGGACTGGCTTGGAGACCCAGTACTTC. Its translation is CASSAWTGLETQYF.

V gene TRBV9 combines with J gene TRBJ1-3; no clear D. This CDR3 region has 17 residues. CDR1 is SGDLS, CDR2 YYNGEE, per germline. V lost 0 bases, J lost 0 bases, and 13 bases lay in between. The CDR3 spells CASSVAEATFSGNTIYF. Here the CDR3 DNA reads TGTGCCAGCAGCGTAGCTGAAGCTACCTTCTCTGGAAACACCATATATTTT.

The rearrangement uses TRBV6-5 and TRBJ2-7; no firm D call. Germline V CDR1 and CDR2: MNHEY, SVGAGI. The V end was cut by 6 bases, the J end by 5 bases, with 20 bases between. The CDR3 is 15 residues long. In DNA, the CDR3 is TGTGCCAGCAGAGCCGAGGTACGGTGGTCAAACGAGCAGTACTTC. It specifies CASRAEVRWSNEQYF.

The chain joins TRBV6-6 to TRBJ1-6; TRBD1 might be the D (5 bases). Germline V gene lookup returns CDR1 MNHNY and CDR2 SVGAGI (reference sequence). CDR3 size: 15 residues. V lost 2 bases and J lost 10, with 15 bases in between. CDR3 coding DNA: TGTGCCAGCAGTTACCAACAGGTTAAGGGGTCACCCCTCCACTTT. Translated: CASSYQQVKGSPLHF.

This chain connects TRBV7-8 to TRBJ1-1, with D perhaps TRBD1 (5 bases). This CDR3 region has 15 residues. Trimming removed 2 bases at V and 0 bases at J, with 10 bases between. Germline-derived CDR1 and CDR2 are SGHVS and FQNEAQ. The CDR3 spells CASSLIQGLNTEAFF. The DNA for the CDR3 is TGTGCCAGCAGCTTAATCCAGGGACTGAACACTGAAGCTTTCTTT.

J is TRBJ1-6 and V is TRBV7-2; D gene unclear. The CDR3 is made up of 13 amino acids. Germline CDR1 is SGHTA and CDR2 is FQGNSA. V gave up 5 bases and J gave up 9 bases, with 11 bases separating them. The DNA of the CDR3 is TGTGCCAGCAGCATACAAGAGGGTTCACCCCTCCACTTT. Translating gives CASSIQEGSPLHF.

The V call is TRBV30, the J call TRBJ2-1, with TRBD2 matching over 11 bases. Germline V gene lookup returns CDR1 GTSNPN and CDR2 SVGIG (reference sequence). The CDR3 contains 15 residues. V dropped 7 bases and J dropped 9; count of bases not matched to a gene: 14. The CDR3 protein is CAYLSLAGGLSEQFF. CDR3 in DNA: TGTGCCTACCTAAGTCTAGCGGGAGGACTCAGTGAGCAGTTCTTC.

V usage is TRBV7-9 and J usage is TRBJ1-5, with a weak D call TRBD1 (6 bases). V lost 5 bases to trimming and J lost 6 bases, with 11 bases between them. The CDR3 extends over 13 amino acids. Germline CDR1 and CDR2: SEHNR and FQNEAQ (reference sequence). The CDR3 sequence is CASSTQGFQPQHF. The DNA of the CDR3 is TGTGCCAGCAGCACCCAGGGGTTTCAGCCCCAGCATTTT.

V usage is TRBV7-3 and J usage is TRBJ1-5; TRBD1 aligns across 7 bases. Trimming cost V 1 base and J 7 bases; bases outside gene matches: 4. The CDR3 loop spans 14 amino acids. The germline gives CDR1 SGHTA, CDR2 FQGTGA. The CDR3 coding sequence is TGTGCCAGCAGCTTAATATCAGGGGGACAGCCCCAGCATTTT. The encoded protein is CASSLISGGQPQHF.

The genes are TRBV9 and TRBJ2-1, with D uncertain. V was cut by 0 bases and J by 0 bases, with 7 bases left in between. From germline, CDR1 is SGDLS and CDR2 YYNGEE. This CDR3 comprises 15 residues. CDR3 in amino acids: CASSVGVSSYNEQFF. DNA for the CDR3: TGTGCCAGCAGCGTAGGGGTGAGCTCCTACAATGAGCAGTTCTTC.

The chain employs TRBV28 and TRBJ1-2; 7 bases map to TRBD1. CDR3 size: 15 residues. The germline V gene has CDR1 MDHEN and CDR2 SYDVKM. With V trimmed by 4 bases and J by 4 bases, 9 bases remained unmatched. CDR3 in amino acids: CASSYPRTGTYGYTF. The DNA of the CDR3 is TGTGCCAGCAGTTACCCCCGGACAGGAACCTATGGCTACACCTTC.

CDR3 DNA sequence: TGTGCCAGCAGTCCTCTGGGACCTTACGAGCAGTACTTC. Translated: CASSPLGPYEQYF. The chain has TRBV12-3 or TRBV12-4 and TRBJ2-7; D might be TRBD1 or TRBD2, each matching 5 bases. The V and J ends lost 5 bases and 4 bases respectively, with 12 bases between them. The CDR3 totals 13 residues.

The rearrangement joins TRBV9 to TRBJ1-4; D is undetermined. The germline CDR1 and CDR2 sequences are SGDLS and YYNGEE. The CDR3 consists of 15 residues. V was shortened by 0 bases and J by 5 bases, with 11 bases between the two germline ends. The CDR3 sequence: CASSVAPRPNEKLFF. DNA of the CDR3: TGTGCCAGCAGCGTAGCACCCAGGCCGAATGAAAAACTGTTTTTT.

The chain recombines TRBV28 with TRBJ1-6; 7 bases match TRBD1. After removal of 3 bases from V and 7 bases from J, the junction contained 6 bases not matched to a gene. Germline V lookup: CDR1 MDHEN, CDR2 SYDVKM. The CDR3 sequence is 15 residues long. This chain's CDR3 is CASSFYRGRNSPLHF. The CDR3 bases are TGTGCCAGCAGTTTTTACAGGGGAAGGAATTCACCCCTCCACTTT.

This clone came up once. Here the CDR3 DNA reads TGTGCCAGCAGCGTATCTAGCGAACCTGTCGGGGAGCTGTTTTTT. This gives the protein CASSVSSEPVGELFF. The J gene is TRBJ2-2, the V gene TRBV9; D perhaps matches TRBD2 (6 bases). This CDR3 region has 15 residues. Germline V gene sequence: CDR1 SGDLS, CDR2 YYNGEE. V lost 1 base, J lost 7 bases, and 14 bases lay in between.

This clone showed up just once. The V gene is TRBV2, the J gene TRBJ2-5; 12 bases map to TRBD2. Germline CDR1 SNHLY, CDR2 FYNNEI. With V trimmed by 6 bases and J by 5 bases, 4 bases remained unmatched. The CDR3 length is 14 residues. CDR3 amino acids: CASRPTSGGETQYF. The CDR3 DNA is TGTGCCAGCAGGCCGACTAGCGGGGGCGAGACCCAGTACTTC.

The chain combines TRBV6-5 with TRBJ2-6, with 7 bases fitting TRBD1. The V and J ends lost 6 bases and 2 bases, in that order; junction bases with no gene match: 4. The CDR3 extends over 15 amino acids. Germline V gene lookup returns CDR1 MNHEY and CDR2 SVGAGI. As DNA, the CDR3 is TGTGCCAGCAGAGGTGGGACAGCTGGGGCCAACGTCCTGACTTTC. Translated, it gives CASRGGTAGANVLTF.

The chain uses TRBV7-3 and TRBJ1-1; D might be TRBD1 (5 bases). Trimming stripped 4 bases from V and 1 base from J, with 13 bases between. This CDR3 spans 15 amino acids. The germline gives CDR1 SGHTA, CDR2 FQGTGA. CDR3 in amino acids: CASSSHPGQNTEAFF. Here the CDR3 DNA reads TGTGCCAGCAGCTCACACCCTGGACAGAACACTGAAGCTTTCTTT.

The V call is TRBV30, the J call TRBJ2-1, with D perhaps TRBD2 (6 bases). The CDR3 runs to 15 residues. Germline V gene sequence: CDR1 GTSNPN, CDR2 SVGIG (reference sequence). Trimming left V 5 bases short and J 7 bases short, with 21 bases between. The CDR3 DNA sequence: TGTGCCTGGGGTTTGGGGGACTTCTCGAGGAATGAGCAGTTCTTC. It codes for CAWGLGDFSRNEQFF.

The chain is built from TRBV28 and TRBJ2-7; 10 bases map to TRBD2. V shed 7 bases, J shed 1 base, and the junction held 1 base outside the gene matches. The CDR3 loop spans 13 amino acids. Germline CDR1 reads MDHEN; CDR2 reads SYDVKM. The CDR3 reads CASKAGGSYEQYF. CDR3 coding DNA: TGTGCCAGCAAAGCGGGAGGGTCCTACGAGCAGTACTTC.